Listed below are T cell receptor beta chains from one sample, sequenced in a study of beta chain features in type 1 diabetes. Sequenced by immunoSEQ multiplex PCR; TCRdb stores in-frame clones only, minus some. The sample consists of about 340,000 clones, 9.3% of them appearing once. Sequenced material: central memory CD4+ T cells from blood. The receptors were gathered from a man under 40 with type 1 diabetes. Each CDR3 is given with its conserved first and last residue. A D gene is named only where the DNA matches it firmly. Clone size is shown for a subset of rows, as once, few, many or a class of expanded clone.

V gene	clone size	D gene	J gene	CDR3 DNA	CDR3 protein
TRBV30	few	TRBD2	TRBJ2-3	TGTGCCTGGAGCAGACTAGCGGGTGGAGATACGCAGTATTTT	CAWSRLAGGDTQYF
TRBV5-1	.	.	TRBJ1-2	TGCGCCAGCAGCTTGACCCAGACGGGAGATTGGGATGGCTACACCTTC	CASSLTQTGDWDGYTF
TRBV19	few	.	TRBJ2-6	TGTGCCAGTTCGGTGGGTGGGGCCAACGTCCTGACTTTC	CASSVGGANVLTF
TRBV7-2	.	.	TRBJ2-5	TGTGCCAGCAGCTTGATGGAGACCCAGTACTTC	CASSLMETQYF
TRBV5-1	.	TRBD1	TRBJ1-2	TGCGCCAGCAGCTTGATGGCGGGACAGGGCCATGGCTACACCTTC	CASSLMAGQGHGYTF
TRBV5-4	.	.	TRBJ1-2	TGTGCCAGCAGCTTGGGCCAGGGCGATGGCTACACCTTC	CASSLGQGDGYTF
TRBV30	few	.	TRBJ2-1	TGTGCCTGGAGTCTAGGGGTCGAGCAGTTCTTC	CAWSLGVEQFF
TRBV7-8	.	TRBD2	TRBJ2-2	TGTGCCAGCAGCCCACCAGCGGGGGTGTACACCGGGGAGCTGTTTTTT	CASSPPAGVYTGELFF
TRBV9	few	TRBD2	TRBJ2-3	TGTGCCAGCAGCGTAACCCAAGGGCGGGGGAGCACAGATACGCAGTATTTT	CASSVTQGRGSTDTQYF
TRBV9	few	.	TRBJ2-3	TGTGCCAGCAGCGTAGGCGAGGCCACAGATACGCAGTATTTT	CASSVGEATDTQYF
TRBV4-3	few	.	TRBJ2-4	TGCGCCAGCAGCCAAGATCGTTACTCCTTAGCCAAAAACATTCAGTACTTC	CASSQDRYSLAKNIQYF
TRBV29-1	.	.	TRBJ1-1	TGCAGCGCCAGAGACCAGAACACTGAAGCTTTCTTT	CSARDQNTEAFF
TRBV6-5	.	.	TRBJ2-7	TGTGCCAGCAGGGGTAGGGGGGGTGCCTCCTACGAGCAGTACTTC	CASRGRGGASYEQYF
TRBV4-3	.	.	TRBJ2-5	TGCGCCAGCAGCCAGGGACCTCAAAGGGGGGAGACCCAGTACTTC	CASSQGPQRGETQYF
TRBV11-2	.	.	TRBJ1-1	TGTGCCAGCAGCTTAGTCAGAAACACTGAAGCTTTCTTT	CASSLVRNTEAFF
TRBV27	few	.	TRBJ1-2	TGTGCCAGCGGGGGGACTGTTAACTATGGCTACACCTTC	CASGGTVNYGYTF
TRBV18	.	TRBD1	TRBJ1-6	TGTGCCAGCTCACGGGACAGTAATTCACCCCTCCACTTT	CASSRDSNSPLHF
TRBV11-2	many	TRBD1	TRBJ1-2	TGTGCCAGCAGCTTAGCCGGGACAGGGAGTGGCTACACCTTC	CASSLAGTGSGYTF
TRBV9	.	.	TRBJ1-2	TGTGCCAGCAGCCCTTCTTCCACTAACTATGGCTACACCTTC	CASSPSSTNYGYTF
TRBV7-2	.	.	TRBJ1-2	TGTGCCAGCAGCTTAGGGCCGATCTATGGCTACACCTTC	CASSLGPIYGYTF
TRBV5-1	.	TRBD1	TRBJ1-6	TGCGCCAGCACCCCCGGGACAGCGGGGACACCCCTCCACTTT	CASTPGTAGTPLHF
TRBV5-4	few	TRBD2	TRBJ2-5	TGTGCCAGCAGCTCCGGGGGGACCGGGTTAGAGACCCAGTACTTC	CASSSGGTGLETQYF
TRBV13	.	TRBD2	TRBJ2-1	TGTGCCAGCAGCCCCCACGGCGGGGGGAGCTCCTACAATGAGCAGTTCTTC	CASSPHGGGSSYNEQFF
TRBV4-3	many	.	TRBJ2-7	TGCGCCAGCAGCCAAGACCAGGGGAGTAAGGACGAGCAGTACTTC	CASSQDQGSKDEQYF
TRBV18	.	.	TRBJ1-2	TGTGCCAGCTCATCGGAGGTGGATGGCTACACCTTC	CASSSEVDGYTF
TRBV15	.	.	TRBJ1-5	TGTGCCACCAGCAGAGTTGGGGTAGGGCCCCAGCATTTT	CATSRVGVGPQHF
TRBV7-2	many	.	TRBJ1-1	TGTGCCAGCAGCTTAGGACCTATGGGTGACACTGAAGCTTTCTTT	CASSLGPMGDTEAFF
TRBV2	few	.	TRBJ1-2	TGTGCCAGCAGTGTTGGGGACTATGGCTACACCTTC	CASSVGDYGYTF
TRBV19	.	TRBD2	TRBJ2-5	TGTGCCAGTAGTATAGGTTCGGGGGGACGGCAAGAGACCCAGTACTTC	CASSIGSGGRQETQYF
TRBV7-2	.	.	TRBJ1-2	TGTGCCAGCAGTCCTAGGGGGTATGGCTACACCTTC	CASSPRGYGYTF
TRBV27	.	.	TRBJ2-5	TGTGCCAGCAGTTCCCAGTACCAAGAGACCCAGTACTTC	CASSSQYQETQYF
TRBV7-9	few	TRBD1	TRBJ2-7	TGTGCCAGCAGCTTCGGGACAGCACCCTACGAGCAGTACTTC	CASSFGTAPYEQYF
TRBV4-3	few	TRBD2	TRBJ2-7	TGCGCCAGCAGCCCGACCGGGACTAGCGGCCTCTACGAGCAGTACTTC	CASSPTGTSGLYEQYF
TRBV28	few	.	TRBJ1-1	TGTGCCAGCAGTTTATATGGCGGGATAGCTGAAGCTTTCTTT	CASSLYGGIAEAFF
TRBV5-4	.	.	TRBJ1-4	TGTGCCAGCAGCTTGAAGAAAGGGGATGAAAAACTGTTTTTT	CASSLKKGDEKLFF
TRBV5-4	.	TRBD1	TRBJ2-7	TGTGCCAGCAGCTTCTGGACAGGGGGTGACGAGCAGTACTTC	CASSFWTGGDEQYF
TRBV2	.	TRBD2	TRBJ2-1	TGTGCCAGCTCCCGTGGTAGCGGGGGCCACCGGGTTGAGCAGTTCTTC	CASSRGSGGHRVEQFF
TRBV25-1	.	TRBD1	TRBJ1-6	TGTGCCAGCAGGGACAGGGGAGCCTATAATTCACCCCTCCACTTT	CASRDRGAYNSPLHF
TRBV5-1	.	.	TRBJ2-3	TGTGCCAGCAGCGCCGGTACCGGTTCGGATACGCAGTATTTT	CASSAGTGSDTQYF
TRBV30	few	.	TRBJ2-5	TGTGCCTGGAGTCCGGGCGCCAGGAGTGGTGAGACCCAGTACTTC	CAWSPGARSGETQYF
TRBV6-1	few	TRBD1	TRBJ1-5	TGTGCCAGCAGTGAACAGGGGGCGGTTAATCAGCCCCAGCATTTT	CASSEQGAVNQPQHF
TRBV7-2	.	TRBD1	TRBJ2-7	TGTGCCAGCAGCTACAGACAGGGGAGACCCTACGAGCAGTACTTC	CASSYRQGRPYEQYF
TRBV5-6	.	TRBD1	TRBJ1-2	TGTGCCAGCAGCTTGTTGGACAGGGGAAGCTATGGCTACACCTTC	CASSLLDRGSYGYTF
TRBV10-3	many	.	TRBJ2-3	TGTGCCACCGAGCCAGGCCCTAGCACAGATACGCAGTATTTT	CATEPGPSTDTQYF
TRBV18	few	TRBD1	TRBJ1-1	TGTGCCAGCCGCAGGGGGTGGACTGAAGCTTTCTTT	CASRRGWTEAFF
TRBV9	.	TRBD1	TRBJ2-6	TGTGCCAGCACGCGGGGACAGGGGTCAGACGTCCTGACTTTC	CASTRGQGSDVLTF
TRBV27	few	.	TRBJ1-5	TGTGCCAGCAGTGGGGGACGGGAAGATCAGCCCCAGCATTTT	CASSGGREDQPQHF
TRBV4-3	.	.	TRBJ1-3	TGCGCCAGCAGCCAAGAGACTGCTTCTGGAAACACCATATATTTT	CASSQETASGNTIYF
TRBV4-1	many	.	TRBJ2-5	TGCGCCAGCAGCCAGGGATCGGGCCTCCTAGAGACCCAGTACTTC	CASSQGSGLLETQYF
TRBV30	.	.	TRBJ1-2	TGTGCCTGGAGTAGACAGCTAGCTAACTATGGCTACACCTTC	CAWSRQLANYGYTF
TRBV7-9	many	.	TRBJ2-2	TGTGCCAGCAGCTTAAGACAGGTGGCCGGGGAGCTGTTTTTT	CASSLRQVAGELFF